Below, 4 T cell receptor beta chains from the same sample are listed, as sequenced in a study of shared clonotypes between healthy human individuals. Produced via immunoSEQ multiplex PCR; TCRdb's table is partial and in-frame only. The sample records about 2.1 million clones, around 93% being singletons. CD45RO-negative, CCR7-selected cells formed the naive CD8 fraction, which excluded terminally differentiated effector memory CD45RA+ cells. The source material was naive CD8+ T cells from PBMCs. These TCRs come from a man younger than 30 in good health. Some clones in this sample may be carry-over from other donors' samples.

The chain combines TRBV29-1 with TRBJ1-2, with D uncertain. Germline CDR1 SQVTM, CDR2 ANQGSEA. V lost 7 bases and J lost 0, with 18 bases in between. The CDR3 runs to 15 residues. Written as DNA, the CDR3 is TGCAGCGCCCCTGGGGATGGCTGGGCTAACTATGGCTACACCTTC. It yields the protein CSAPGDGWANYGYTF. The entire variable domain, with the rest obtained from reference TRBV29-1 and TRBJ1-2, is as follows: SAVISQKPSRDICQRGTSLTIQCQVDSQVTMMFWYRQQPGQSLTLIATANQGSEATYESGFVIDKFPISRPNLTFSTLTVSNMSPEDSSIYLCSAPGDGWANYGYTFGSGTRLTVV.

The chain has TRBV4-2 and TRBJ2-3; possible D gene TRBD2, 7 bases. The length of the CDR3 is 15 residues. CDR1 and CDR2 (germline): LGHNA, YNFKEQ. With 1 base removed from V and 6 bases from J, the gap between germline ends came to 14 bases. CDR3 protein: CASSQGGGMVDTQYF. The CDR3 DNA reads TGTGCCAGCAGCCAAGGGGGGGGCATGGTCGATACGCAGTATTTT.

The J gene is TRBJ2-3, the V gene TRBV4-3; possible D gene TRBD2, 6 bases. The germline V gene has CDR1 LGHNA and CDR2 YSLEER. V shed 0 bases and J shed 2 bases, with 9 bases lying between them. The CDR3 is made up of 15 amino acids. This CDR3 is CASSQEWGLTDTQYF. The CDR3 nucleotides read TGCGCCAGCAGCCAAGAGTGGGGACTCACAGATACGCAGTATTTT.

The chain's CDR3 is CASSFPRRGINEQFF. DNA for the CDR3: TGTGCCAGCAGTTTCCCCCGGCGCGGTATCAATGAGCAGTTCTTC. The V gene is TRBV27, the J gene TRBJ2-1; D gene ambiguous. Per germline, CDR1 MNHEY and CDR2 SMNVEV (reference sequence). Trimming took 3 bases from V and 6 from J, leaving 15 bases between them. This CDR3 has 15 residues.